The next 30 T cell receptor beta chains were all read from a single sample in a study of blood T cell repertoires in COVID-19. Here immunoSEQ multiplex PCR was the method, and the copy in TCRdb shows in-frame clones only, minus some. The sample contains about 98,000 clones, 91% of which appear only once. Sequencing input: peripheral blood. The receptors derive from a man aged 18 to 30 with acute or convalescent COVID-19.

Here the CDR3 DNA reads TGTGCCAGCAGACCTTTTCAAACAGGGGCTAATTCCTATGGCTACACCTTC. This gives the protein CASRPFQTGANSYGYTF. The chain combines TRBV2 with TRBJ1-2; 7 positions agree with TRBD1. This CDR3 spans 17 amino acids. Germline CDR1 reads SNHLY; CDR2 reads FYNNEI. The V and J ends lost 6 bases and 4 bases, in that order; junction bases with no gene match: 17.

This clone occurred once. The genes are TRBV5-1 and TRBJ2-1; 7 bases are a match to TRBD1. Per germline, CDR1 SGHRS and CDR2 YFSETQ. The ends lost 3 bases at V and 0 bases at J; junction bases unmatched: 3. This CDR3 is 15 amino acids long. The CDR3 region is CASSYRDSSYNEQFF. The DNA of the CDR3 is TGCGCCAGCAGCTACCGGGACAGCTCCTACAATGAGCAGTTCTTC.

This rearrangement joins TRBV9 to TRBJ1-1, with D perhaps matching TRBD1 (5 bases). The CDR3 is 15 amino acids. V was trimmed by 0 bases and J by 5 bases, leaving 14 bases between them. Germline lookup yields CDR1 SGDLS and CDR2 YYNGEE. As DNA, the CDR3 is TGTGCCAGCAGCGTAGGTCAGGGAAGCGTGACTGAAGCTTTCTTT. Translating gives CASSVGQGSVTEAFF. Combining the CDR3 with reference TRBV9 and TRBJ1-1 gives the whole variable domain DSGVTQTPKHLITATGQRVTLRCSPRSGDLSVYWYQQSLDQGLQFLIQYYNGEERAKGNILERFSAQQFPDLHSELNLSSLELGDSALYFCASSVGQGSVTEAFFGQGTRLTVV.

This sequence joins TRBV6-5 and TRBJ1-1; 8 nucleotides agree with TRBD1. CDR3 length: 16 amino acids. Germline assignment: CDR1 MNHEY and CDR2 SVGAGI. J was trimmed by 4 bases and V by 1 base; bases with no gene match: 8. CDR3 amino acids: CASSYYPQGASTEAFF. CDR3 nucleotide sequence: TGTGCCAGCAGTTACTACCCCCAGGGGGCGAGCACTGAAGCTTTCTTT.

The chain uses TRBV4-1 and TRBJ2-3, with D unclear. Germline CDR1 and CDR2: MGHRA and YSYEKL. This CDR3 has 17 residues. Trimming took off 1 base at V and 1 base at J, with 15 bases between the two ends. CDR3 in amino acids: CASSQASNSPRTDTQYF. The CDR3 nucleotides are TGCGCCAGCAGCCAAGCGAGTAACTCTCCCCGCACAGATACGCAGTATTTT.

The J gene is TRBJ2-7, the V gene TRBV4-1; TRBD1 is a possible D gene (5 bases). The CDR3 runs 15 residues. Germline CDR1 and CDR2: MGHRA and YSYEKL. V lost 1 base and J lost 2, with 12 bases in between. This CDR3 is CASSQVLDTAYEQYF. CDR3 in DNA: TGCGCCAGCAGCCAAGTTTTGGACACCGCCTACGAGCAGTACTTC.

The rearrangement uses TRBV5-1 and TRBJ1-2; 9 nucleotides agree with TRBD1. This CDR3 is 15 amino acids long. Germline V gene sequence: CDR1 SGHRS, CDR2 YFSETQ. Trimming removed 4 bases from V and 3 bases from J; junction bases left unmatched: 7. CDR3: CASSVGTGSHYGYTF. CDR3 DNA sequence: TGCGCCAGCAGCGTAGGGACAGGGAGTCACTATGGCTACACCTTC.

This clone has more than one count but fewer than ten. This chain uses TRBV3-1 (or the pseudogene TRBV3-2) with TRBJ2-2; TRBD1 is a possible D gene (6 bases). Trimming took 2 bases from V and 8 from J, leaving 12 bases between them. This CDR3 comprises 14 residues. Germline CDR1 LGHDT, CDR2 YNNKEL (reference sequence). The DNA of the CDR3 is TGTGCCAGCAGCCAATTTCAGGGGAGTGGGGAGCTGTTTTTT. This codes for CASSQFQGSGELFF.

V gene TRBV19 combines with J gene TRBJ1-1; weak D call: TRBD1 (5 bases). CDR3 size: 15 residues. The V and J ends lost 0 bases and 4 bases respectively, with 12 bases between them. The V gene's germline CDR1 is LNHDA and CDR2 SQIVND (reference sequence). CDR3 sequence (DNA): TGTGCCAGTAGTATAGAGGGCAGGGTGGGCACTGAAGCTTTCTTT. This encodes CASSIEGRVGTEAFF.

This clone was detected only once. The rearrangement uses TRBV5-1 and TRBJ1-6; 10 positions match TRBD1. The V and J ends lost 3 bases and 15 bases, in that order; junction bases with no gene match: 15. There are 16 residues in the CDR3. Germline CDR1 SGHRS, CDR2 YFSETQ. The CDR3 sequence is CASSSLPGQGLTDLHF. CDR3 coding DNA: TGCGCCAGCAGCTCGCTCCCGGGACAGGGGCTTACCGACCTCCACTTT.

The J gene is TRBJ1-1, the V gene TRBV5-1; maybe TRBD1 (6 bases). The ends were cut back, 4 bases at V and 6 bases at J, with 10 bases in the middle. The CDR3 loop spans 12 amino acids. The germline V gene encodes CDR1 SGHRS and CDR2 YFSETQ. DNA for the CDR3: TGCGCCAGCAGCGCAAGGGGGTCTGAAGCTTTCTTT. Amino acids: CASSARGSEAFF.

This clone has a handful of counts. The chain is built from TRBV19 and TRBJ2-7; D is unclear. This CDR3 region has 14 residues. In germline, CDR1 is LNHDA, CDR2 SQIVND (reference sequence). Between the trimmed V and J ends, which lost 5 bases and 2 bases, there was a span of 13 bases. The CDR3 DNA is TGTGCCAGTAGTGGGCGTGGCGCGACCTACGAGCAGTACTTC. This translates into CASSGRGATYEQYF.

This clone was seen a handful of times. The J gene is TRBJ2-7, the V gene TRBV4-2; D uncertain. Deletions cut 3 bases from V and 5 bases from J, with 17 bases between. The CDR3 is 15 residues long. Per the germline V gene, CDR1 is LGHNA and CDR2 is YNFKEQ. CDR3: CASSQIALGPNEQYF. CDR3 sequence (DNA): TGTGCCAGCAGCCAGATCGCGCTCGGTCCTAACGAGCAGTACTTC.

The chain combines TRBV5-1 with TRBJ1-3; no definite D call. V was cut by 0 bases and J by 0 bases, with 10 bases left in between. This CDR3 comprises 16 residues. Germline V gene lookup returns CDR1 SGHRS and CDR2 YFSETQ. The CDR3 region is CASSLAVADSGNTIYF. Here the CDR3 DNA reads TGCGCCAGCAGCTTGGCCGTGGCAGACTCTGGAAACACCATATATTTT.

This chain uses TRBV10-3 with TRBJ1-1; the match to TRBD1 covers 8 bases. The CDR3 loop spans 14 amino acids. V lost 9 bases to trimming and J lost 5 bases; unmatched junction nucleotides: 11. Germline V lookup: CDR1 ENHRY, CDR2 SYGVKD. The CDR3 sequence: CAIKNTGGRTEAFF. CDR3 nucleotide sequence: TGTGCCATTAAAAACACAGGGGGGAGGACTGAAGCTTTCTTT.

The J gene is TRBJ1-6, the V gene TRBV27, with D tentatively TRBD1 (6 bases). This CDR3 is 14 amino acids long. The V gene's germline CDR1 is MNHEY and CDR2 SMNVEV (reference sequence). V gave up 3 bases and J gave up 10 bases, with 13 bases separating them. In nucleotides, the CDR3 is TGTGCCAGCAGTTTCGTCAGGGGAGAATCACCCCTCCACTTT. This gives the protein CASSFVRGESPLHF.

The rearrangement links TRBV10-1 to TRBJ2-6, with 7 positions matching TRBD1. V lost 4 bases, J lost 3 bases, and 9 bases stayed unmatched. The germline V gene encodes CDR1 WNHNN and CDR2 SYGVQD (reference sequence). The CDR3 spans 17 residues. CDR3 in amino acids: CASSARKGGHGANVLTF. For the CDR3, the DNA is TGCGCCAGCAGTGCCCGGAAAGGGGGCCATGGGGCCAACGTCCTGACTTTC.

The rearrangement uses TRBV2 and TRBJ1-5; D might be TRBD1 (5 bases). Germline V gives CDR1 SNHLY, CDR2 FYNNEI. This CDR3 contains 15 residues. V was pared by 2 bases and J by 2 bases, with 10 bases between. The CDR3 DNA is TGTGCCAGCAGTGAATGGGGAGGGGGCAATCAGCCCCAGCATTTT. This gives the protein CASSEWGGGNQPQHF.

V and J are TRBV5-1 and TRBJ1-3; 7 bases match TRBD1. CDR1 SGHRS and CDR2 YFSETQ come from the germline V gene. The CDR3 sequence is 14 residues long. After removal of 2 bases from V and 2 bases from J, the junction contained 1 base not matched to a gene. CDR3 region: CASSLQGTGNTIYF. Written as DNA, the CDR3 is TGCGCCAGCAGCTTACAGGGGACTGGAAACACCATATATTTT.

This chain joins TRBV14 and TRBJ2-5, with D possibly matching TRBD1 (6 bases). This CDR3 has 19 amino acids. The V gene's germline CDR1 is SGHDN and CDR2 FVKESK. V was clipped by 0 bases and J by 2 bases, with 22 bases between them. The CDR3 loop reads CASSQDLAPGQGWQETQYF. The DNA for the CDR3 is TGTGCCAGCAGCCAAGATCTGGCTCCTGGGCAGGGGTGGCAAGAGACCCAGTACTTC.

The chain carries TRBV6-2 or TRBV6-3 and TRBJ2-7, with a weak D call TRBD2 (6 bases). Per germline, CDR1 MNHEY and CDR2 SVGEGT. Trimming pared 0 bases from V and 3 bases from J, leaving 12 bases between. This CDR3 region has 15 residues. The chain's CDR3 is CASSYSGFSGYEQYF. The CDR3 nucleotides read TGTGCCAGCAGTTACTCTGGGTTTAGCGGCTACGAGCAGTACTTC.

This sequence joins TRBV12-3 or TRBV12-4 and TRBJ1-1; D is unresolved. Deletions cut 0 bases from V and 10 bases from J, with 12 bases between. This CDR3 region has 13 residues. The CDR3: CASSLAQERAAFF. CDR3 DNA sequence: TGTGCCAGCAGTTTAGCGCAGGAGCGGGCAGCTTTCTTT.

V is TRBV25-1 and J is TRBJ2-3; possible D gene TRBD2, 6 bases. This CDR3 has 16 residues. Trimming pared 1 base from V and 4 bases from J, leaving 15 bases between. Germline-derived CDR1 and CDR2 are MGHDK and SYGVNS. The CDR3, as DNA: TGTGCCAGCAGTGAATCTGGGGACTTAGGGGCAGATACGCAGTATTTT. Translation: CASSESGDLGADTQYF.

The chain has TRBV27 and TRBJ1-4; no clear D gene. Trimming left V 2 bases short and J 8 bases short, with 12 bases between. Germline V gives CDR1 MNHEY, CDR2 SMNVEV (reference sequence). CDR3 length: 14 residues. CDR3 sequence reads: CASSLIKAGEKLFF. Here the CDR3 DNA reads TGTGCCAGCAGTTTAATTAAGGCGGGGGAAAAACTGTTTTTT.

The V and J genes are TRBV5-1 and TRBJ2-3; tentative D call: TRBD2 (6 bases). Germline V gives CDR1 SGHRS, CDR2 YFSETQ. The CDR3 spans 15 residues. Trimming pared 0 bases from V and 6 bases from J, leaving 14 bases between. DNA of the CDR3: TGCGCCAGCAGCTTGGCCCTGGCGGGAAGCGATACGCAGTATTTT. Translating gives CASSLALAGSDTQYF.

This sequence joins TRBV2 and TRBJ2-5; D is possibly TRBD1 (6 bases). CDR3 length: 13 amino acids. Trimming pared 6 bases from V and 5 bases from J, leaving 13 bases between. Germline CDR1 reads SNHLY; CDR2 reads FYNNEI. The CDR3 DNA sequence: TGTGCCAGCAGGGTCACAGGGCGGGAGACCCAGTACTTC. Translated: CASRVTGRETQYF.

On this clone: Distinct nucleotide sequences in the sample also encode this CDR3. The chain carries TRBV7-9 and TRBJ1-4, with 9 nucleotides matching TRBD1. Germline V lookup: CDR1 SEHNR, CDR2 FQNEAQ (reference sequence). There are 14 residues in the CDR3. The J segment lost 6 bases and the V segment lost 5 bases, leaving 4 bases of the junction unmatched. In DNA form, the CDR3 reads TGTGCCAGCAGCCGGGACAGGGCGGATGAAAAACTGTTTTTT. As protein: CASSRDRADEKLFF.

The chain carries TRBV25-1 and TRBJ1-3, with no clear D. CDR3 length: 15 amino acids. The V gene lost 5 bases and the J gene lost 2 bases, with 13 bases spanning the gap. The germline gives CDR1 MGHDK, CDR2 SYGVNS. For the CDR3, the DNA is TGTGCCAGCAGTCCGCGGGCGATAGCTGGAAACACCATATATTTT. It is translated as CASSPRAIAGNTIYF.

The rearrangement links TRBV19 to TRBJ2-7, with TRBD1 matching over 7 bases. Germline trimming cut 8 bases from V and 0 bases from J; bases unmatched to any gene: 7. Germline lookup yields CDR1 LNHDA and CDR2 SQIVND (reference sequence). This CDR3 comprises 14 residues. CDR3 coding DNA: TGTGCCAGTGGGGTGGACAGGAGCTCCTACGAGCAGTACTTC. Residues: CASGVDRSSYEQYF.

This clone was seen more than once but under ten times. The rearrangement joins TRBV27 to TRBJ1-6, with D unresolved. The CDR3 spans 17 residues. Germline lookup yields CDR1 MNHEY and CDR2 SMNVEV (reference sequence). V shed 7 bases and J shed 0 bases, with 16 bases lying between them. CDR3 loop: CASIGYTGSSYNSPLHF. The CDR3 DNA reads TGTGCCAGCATCGGGTATACCGGGAGCTCCTATAATTCACCCCTCCACTTT.